This TCR beta chain was profiled in a study of a mutant IDH1 vaccine in newly diagnosed glioma. Background on the study: The study gave patients eight vaccinations in weeks 1, 3, 5, 7, 11, 15, 19, 23. Findings and limits, study-wide: In 90% to 95% of patients, immune responses induced by the vaccine occurred.

In regard to this clone: Its antigen is as yet unknown.

Trimming left V 5 bases short and J 3 bases short, with 5 bases between. Germline values: CDR1 MNHEY, CDR2 SMNVEV (reference sequence). The CDR3 runs to 12 residues. Method: immunoSEQ multiplex PCR; TCRdb's copy keeps in-frame clones and lacks some. The sample has over 55,000 clones; approximately 91% are singletons. Time point specified: week 11, during vaccination. Doses consisted of 300 ug of mutant IDH1 20-mer peptide each, paired with topical imiquimod. The clonotype originates from a man aged 35 to 55 with glioma. The chain joins TRBV27 to TRBJ2-1; D unclear. The material was PBMCs, obtained from a glioma patient whose treatment included an IDH1 peptide vaccine. CDR3: CASSKGYNEQFF. The DNA for the CDR3 is TGTGCCAGCAGTAAGGGCTACAATGAGCAGTTCTTC.